These T cell receptor beta chains were read from a single sample in a study of shared clonotypes between healthy human individuals. Assay: immunoSEQ multiplex PCR; the TCRdb copy retains only in-frame clones and omits some. The sample shows approximately 1.5 million clones, 97% to 99% of them seen only once. Input material: naive CD4+ T cells sorted from blood. These TCRs come from a man aged 25-45 years in good health. CDR3s include the opening cysteine and the closing phenylalanine or tryptophan. A D gene is named only where the DNA matches it firmly. Size is stated for part of the rows, as once, few or many counts, or as a class when the clone is expanded.

clone_size: NA; d_call: NA; j_call: TRBJ2-2; v_call: TRBV2; cdr3_nt: TGTGCCAGCAAAGATGCCGGGGAGCTGTTTTTT; cdr3_aa: CASKDAGELFF
clone_size: NA; d_call: TRBD2; j_call: TRBJ2-1; v_call: TRBV7-8; cdr3_nt: TGTGCCAGCAGCTTAGCTAGCGGGAGGGCCAGCAATGAGCAGTTCTTC; cdr3_aa: CASSLASGRASNEQFF
clone_size: NA; d_call: TRBD2; j_call: TRBJ2-7; v_call: TRBV4-3; cdr3_nt: TGCGCCAGCAGCCGGACCGGGGGGGGCTTTTACGAGCAGTACTTC; cdr3_aa: CASSRTGGGFYEQYF
clone_size: NA; d_call: TRBD2; j_call: TRBJ2-3; v_call: TRBV9; cdr3_nt: TGTGCCAGCAGCGCGAGACTAGCGGGAGTGACGACAGATACGCAGTATTTT; cdr3_aa: CASSARLAGVTTDTQYF
clone_size: NA; d_call: TRBD1; j_call: TRBJ1-1; v_call: TRBV5-1; cdr3_nt: TGCGCCAGCAGCGGCGGGACAGGTTTCTTTTCTTCTTCTGAAGCTTTCTTT; cdr3_aa: CASSGGTGFFSSSEAFF
clone_size: NA; d_call: TRBD1; j_call: TRBJ1-4; v_call: TRBV5-4; cdr3_nt: TGTGCCAGCAGCTTATCATCAAGGACAGGGGGCCAGGGGAAGGAAAAACTGTTTTTT; cdr3_aa: CASSLSSRTGGQGKEKLFF
clone_size: NA; d_call: NA; j_call: TRBJ2-5; v_call: TRBV5-1; cdr3_nt: TGCGCCAGCAGCTTGGGGTCGTTGGCACAAGAGACCCAGTACTTC; cdr3_aa: CASSLGSLAQETQYF
clone_size: NA; d_call: TRBD2; j_call: TRBJ2-1; v_call: TRBV2; cdr3_nt: TGTGCCAGCATCCCCGCCCTAGCGGGAGCAAAGGGGAATGAGCAGTTCTTC; cdr3_aa: CASIPALAGAKGNEQFF
clone_size: NA; d_call: NA; j_call: TRBJ2-7; v_call: TRBV18; cdr3_nt: TGTGCCAGCTCACCACCTCGGCCTAATCGCGACGAGCAGTACTTC; cdr3_aa: CASSPPRPNRDEQYF
clone_size: NA; d_call: NA; j_call: TRBJ2-2; v_call: TRBV6-5; cdr3_nt: TGTGCCAGCACCGACAGGAGCACCGGGGAGCTGTTTTTT; cdr3_aa: CASTDRSTGELFF
clone_size: NA; d_call: TRBD1; j_call: TRBJ2-1; v_call: TRBV18; cdr3_nt: TGTGCCAGCTCACGGGGACAGGGTCCCTACAATGAGCAGTTCTTC; cdr3_aa: CASSRGQGPYNEQFF
clone_size: NA; d_call: NA; j_call: TRBJ2-5; v_call: TRBV19; cdr3_nt: TGTGCCAGTAGTATCTTGGCGGGCTCAGAAGAGACCCAGTACTTC; cdr3_aa: CASSILAGSEETQYF
clone_size: NA; d_call: TRBD2; j_call: TRBJ2-2; v_call: TRBV28; cdr3_nt: TGTGCCAGCAGTTTATCGGGTAGCGGGACCACCGGGGAGCTGTTTTTT; cdr3_aa: CASSLSGSGTTGELFF
clone_size: NA; d_call: NA; j_call: TRBJ2-3; v_call: TRBV2; cdr3_nt: TGTGCCAGCAGGATCCCCGGGGATACGCAGTATTTT; cdr3_aa: CASRIPGDTQYF
clone_size: NA; d_call: TRBD1; j_call: TRBJ2-7; v_call: TRBV7-9; cdr3_nt: TGTGCCAGCACCACGGGACAGACCTACGAGCAGTACTTC; cdr3_aa: CASTTGQTYEQYF
clone_size: NA; d_call: NA; j_call: TRBJ1-1; v_call: TRBV29-1; cdr3_nt: TGCAGCGTTGAAAGGGTAATTCACACTGAAGCTTTCTTT; cdr3_aa: CSVERVIHTEAFF
clone_size: once; d_call: NA; j_call: TRBJ2-2; v_call: TRBV19; cdr3_nt: TGTGCCAGTAGTTTAATTCACACCGGGGAGCTGTTTTTT; cdr3_aa: CASSLIHTGELFF
clone_size: NA; d_call: TRBD1; j_call: TRBJ2-7; v_call: TRBV28; cdr3_nt: TGTGCCAGCAGCCCCGGGACAGGGTCCCCCTACGAGCAGTACTTC; cdr3_aa: CASSPGTGSPYEQYF
clone_size: NA; d_call: NA; j_call: TRBJ1-5; v_call: TRBV2; cdr3_nt: TGTGCCAGCAGGACAGCCATGGGAGAGCCCCAGCATTTT; cdr3_aa: CASRTAMGEPQHF
clone_size: NA; d_call: TRBD1; j_call: TRBJ2-1; v_call: TRBV2; cdr3_nt: TGTGCCAGCAATACGCCCAAGACAGGGGGGCCAGGTGAGCAGTTCTTC; cdr3_aa: CASNTPKTGGPGEQFF
clone_size: once; d_call: TRBD2; j_call: TRBJ2-7; v_call: TRBV30; cdr3_nt: TGTGCCTGCGGGGGGAAGGGTTCCTACGAGCAGTACTTC; cdr3_aa: CACGGKGSYEQYF
clone_size: NA; d_call: NA; j_call: TRBJ2-2; v_call: TRBV18; cdr3_nt: TGTGCCAGCTCTCGGGGGGCCGGCGCGAACACCGGGGAGCTGTTTTTT; cdr3_aa: CASSRGAGANTGELFF
clone_size: NA; d_call: TRBD2; j_call: TRBJ2-7; v_call: TRBV7-2; cdr3_nt: TGTGCCAGCAGCTTAATCCCAGCGGGGGAGCAGTACTTC; cdr3_aa: CASSLIPAGEQYF
clone_size: NA; d_call: NA; j_call: TRBJ1-4; v_call: TRBV15; cdr3_nt: TGTGCCACCAGTCAGAATGAAAAACTGTTTTTT; cdr3_aa: CATSQNEKLFF
clone_size: NA; d_call: TRBD2; j_call: TRBJ2-1; v_call: TRBV4-2; cdr3_nt: TGTGCCAGCAGCCAAGATATTACTAGCGGGAAGGAAAATGAGCAGTTCTTC; cdr3_aa: CASSQDITSGKENEQFF
clone_size: NA; d_call: NA; j_call: TRBJ1-1; v_call: TRBV30; cdr3_nt: TGTGCCTGGGACCCGGTAATGAACACTGAAGCTTTCTTT; cdr3_aa: CAWDPVMNTEAFF
clone_size: NA; d_call: TRBD1; j_call: TRBJ1-5; v_call: TRBV2; cdr3_nt: TGTGCCAGCAGTCGGCAGGGGGATGATCAGCCCCAGCATTTT; cdr3_aa: CASSRQGDDQPQHF
clone_size: once; d_call: TRBD1; j_call: TRBJ2-2; v_call: TRBV27; cdr3_nt: TGTGCCAGCAAGAGGGGGCGGACTGCGAACACCGGGGAGCTGTTTTTT; cdr3_aa: CASKRGRTANTGELFF
clone_size: NA; d_call: TRBD1; j_call: TRBJ1-1; v_call: TRBV28; cdr3_nt: TGTGCCAGCAGTCCGGGACAGGCCGTGAACACTGAAGCTTTCTTT; cdr3_aa: CASSPGQAVNTEAFF
clone_size: NA; d_call: NA; j_call: TRBJ2-7; v_call: TRBV2; cdr3_nt: TGTGCCAGCAGTGAGAACGGGGAAGGTGGCGAGCAGTACTTC; cdr3_aa: CASSENGEGGEQYF
clone_size: NA; d_call: TRBD1; j_call: TRBJ2-3; v_call: TRBV15; cdr3_nt: TGTGCCACCAGCGCCGGAACCGGACAGGGGTCTTTTACAGATACGCAGTATTTT; cdr3_aa: CATSAGTGQGSFTDTQYF
clone_size: once; d_call: TRBD1; j_call: TRBJ1-3; v_call: TRBV18; cdr3_nt: TGTGCCAGCTCGGAGGACAGGGGGCTTGGAAACACCATATATTTT; cdr3_aa: CASSEDRGLGNTIYF
clone_size: NA; d_call: NA; j_call: TRBJ1-5; v_call: TRBV5-6; cdr3_nt: TGTGCCAGCAGCTTGGTAGGGTCGGGTCAGCCCCAGCATTTT; cdr3_aa: CASSLVGSGQPQHF
clone_size: NA; d_call: NA; j_call: TRBJ2-7; v_call: TRBV7-8; cdr3_nt: TGTGCCAGCAGCCTAATCTCGGGCAGCCTTTTCTACGAGCAGTACTTC; cdr3_aa: CASSLISGSLFYEQYF
clone_size: NA; d_call: TRBD2; j_call: TRBJ2-1; v_call: TRBV30; cdr3_nt: TGTGCCTGGACGGGACTAGCAGGAAATGAGCAGTTCTTC; cdr3_aa: CAWTGLAGNEQFF
clone_size: NA; d_call: NA; j_call: TRBJ2-5; v_call: TRBV6-6; cdr3_nt: TGTGCCAGCAGCGAAACTCGGGCAGGGAGAGAGACCCAGTACTTC; cdr3_aa: CASSETRAGRETQYF
clone_size: NA; d_call: NA; j_call: TRBJ1-1; v_call: TRBV6-5; cdr3_nt: TGTGCCAGCAGGACGTGGGGGCTGAACACTGAAGCTTTCTTT; cdr3_aa: CASRTWGLNTEAFF